The present T cell receptor (beta chain) was sequenced within a study of metastatic and nonmetastatic thyroid tumors. About the research overall: Where malignant and benign thyroid patients were concerned, repertoires were compared across blood and tumor or nodule tissue. Overall study findings and caveats: Within blood and tumor, benign nodules reportedly had significantly lower TCR beta diversity than malignant thyroid tumors did.

Authors' methods: CDR3 was compared across clinicopathological groups, and the resulting differences were used to build a distant-metastasis classifier for papillary thyroid cancer. Using MiXCR, TCRdb re-called clones from the PCR reads. The V and J calls reflect TCRdb's pipeline rather than the authors' work. The data hold some 30,000 clones, with approximately 7% observed a single time. V lost 6 bases, J lost 1 base, and 7 bases lay in between. The CDR3 spans 14 residues. This clone was seen many times. What it binds is unknown. Patients had received no treatment of any kind before thyroid surgery. The chain couples TRBV12-3 or TRBV12-4 to TRBJ2-6; tentative D call: TRBD2 (6 bases). The source of this sequence is a female donor with papillary thyroid cancer or a benign thyroid nodule (not recorded which). Some clones in this sample may be carry-over from other donors' samples. Material: blood. CDR3 region: CASRRGSGANVLTF. CDR3 bases: TGTGCCAGCAGGCGGGGATCTGGGGCCAACGTCCTGACTTTC.